This TCR beta chain emerged from a study of low-dose radiotherapy and immunotherapy resistance in tumors (dated by TCRdb to 2021 to 2024). Turning to the overall study: In Cohort 1, 0.5 Gy per fraction was delivered every 2 weeks, and a total PTV dose of 6.5 Gy was prescribed. Patients were given nivolumab as a 240 mg flat dose every two weeks and ipilimumab at 1 mg/kg every six weeks, with both drugs delivered intravenously. Intravenous cyclophosphamide at 200 mg/m2 was administered every two weeks, one day ahead of each radiation and immunotherapy administration. Cohort 2 received 1 Gy per fraction every two weeks, with a total of 13 Gy over 26 weeks. Eight patients were included in the translational analysis: three from the first dose cohort and the first five from the second dose cohort. Aspirin 300 mg was taken orally once daily by patients for four cycles, starting on cycle 1 day 1. Randomization of trial participants into treatment groups was not performed.

The sample holds many counts of this clonotype. The specificity of this receptor is unknown. There are no base qualities to consult, and no much larger clone falls within one base. From the cysteine up to the phenylalanine, the CDR3 has a length of 18 residues. This entry keeps only the CDR3 DNA: 54 bases, framed from base 1. CDR1 is given as LNHDA and CDR2 as SQIVND, both from the germline V gene (reference sequence). V was cut back by 2 bases and J by 3 bases, leaving a gap of 23 bases between them. Superscript III and a set of TRAV- and TRBV-specific primers were used to synthesize first-strand cDNA, so that both TCRalpha and TCRbeta chains were covered. TCRs were amplified for approximately 20 PCR cycles with Phusion, using a constant-region primer paired with the adapter attached to the V primers. Amplification of the isolated mRNA was done with the MessageAmp II aRNA Amplification Kit, which involved a roughly 16-hour in vitro transcription at 37 degrees C. The Dynabeads mRNA DIRECT Purification Kit was used to isolate mRNA for TCR sequencing. Indexed Illumina adapters were added in a second approximately 26-cycle Phusion PCR, and the resulting products were purified with AMPure XP beads. Deep sequencing of TCRalpha and TCRbeta libraries was performed on an Illumina MiniSeq instrument. As for how the authors treated the data: Using custom Perl scripts, TCR sequences that encoded the same protein were pooled, out-of-frame sequences were dropped, and the abundance of each clonotype was calculated. TCR sequences supported by only a single read were excluded from analysis. The metrics used to describe the repertoires included Shannon entropy, Gini index, clonality, richness, and the frequency of TCRs shared between repertoires. TCRdb redid the processing of the public reads, applying fastp at Q25 and MiXCR, and retained in-frame beta chains. A single entry per CDR3 protein holds the most common genes and DNA from its merged rows. TCRdb, not the original authors, processed these V and J calls. This sample lists nearly 95,000 distinct CDR3 sequences; more than 7.5% were detected once. The ten top clones hold around 0.98% of the sample.

The time point label on this specimen signifies: before trial treatment. The donors came from RACIN, which was a single-arm phase I dose-escalation trial that paired nivolumab and ipilimumab with aspirin, low-dose cyclophosphamide and low-dose radiotherapy. Eligible patients had advanced, TIL-negative solid tumors. This TCR was recovered from a male donor with prostate cancer. The chain was built from TRBV19 and TRBJ2-7; the D assignment is uncertain and may be TRBD1 or TRBD2, with 5 bases supporting each. Specimen: PBMCs, collected before treatment. The base sequence is TGTGCCAGTAGTATACGGCAGGGACGAGCCCTAGGGGTCTACGAGCAGTACTTC. Its protein reads: CASSIRQGRALGVYEQYF. The CDR3, completed at both ends by the reference TRBV19 and TRBJ2-7 genes, gives the full variable domain DGGITQSPKYLFRKEGQNVTLSCEQNLNHDAMYWYRQDPGQGLRLIYYSQIVNDFQKGDIAEGYSVSREKKESFPLTVTSAQKNPTAFYLCASSIRQGRALGVYEQYFGPGTRLTVT.